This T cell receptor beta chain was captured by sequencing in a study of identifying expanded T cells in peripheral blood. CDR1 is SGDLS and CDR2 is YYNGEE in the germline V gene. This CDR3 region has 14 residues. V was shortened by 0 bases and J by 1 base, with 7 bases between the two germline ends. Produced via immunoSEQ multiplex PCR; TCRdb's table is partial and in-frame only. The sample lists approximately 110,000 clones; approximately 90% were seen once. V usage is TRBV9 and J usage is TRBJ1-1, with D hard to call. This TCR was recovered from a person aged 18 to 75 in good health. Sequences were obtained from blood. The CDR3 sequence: CASSVGGRNTEAFF. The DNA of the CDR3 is TGTGCCAGCAGCGTAGGAGGGCGGAACACTGAAGCTTTCTTT.